A single sample is the source of the 3 T cell receptor beta chains below, sequenced in a study of synovial regulatory T cells in juvenile arthritis. The protocol was immunoSEQ multiplex PCR, while the TCRdb copy is restricted to in-frame clones and leaves out a portion. The table lists approximately 9,500 clones. The sequencing input was Treg cells from blood. Subset defined: remaining (HLA-DR-negative) circulating blood Treg cells. Receptors were obtained from a donor between 2 and 29 years old with juvenile idiopathic arthritis.

This chain uses TRBV10-3 with TRBJ1-4; TCRdb designates TRBD1, a call that cannot be tested without DNA. The CDR3 is made up of 18 amino acids. No DNA is listed. In germline, CDR1 is ENHRY, CDR2 SYGVKD. The CDR3 region is CAISQTGAFGRPNEKLFF.

This rearrangement joins TRBV14 to TRBJ1-6. The CDR3 extends over 15 amino acids. The nucleotide record is missing. Germline assignment: CDR1 SGHDN and CDR2 FVKESK. The chain's CDR3 is CASSQGLGGTSPLHF.

This chain links TRBV7-2 with TRBJ2-7. This CDR3 has 16 amino acids. There is no recorded DNA. Germline assignment: CDR1 SGHTA and CDR2 FQGNSA. The CDR3 reads CASSLEGGRFSYEQYF.